What follows are 2 T cell receptor gamma chains derived from one specimen sequenced in a study of Vδ1+ human thymocytes. Study outcomes and limitations: Thymic TRG and TRD repertoires appeared highly polyclonal, with Gaussian CDR3 length distributions.

Extracted RNA was reverse transcribed into cDNA. The CDR3 regions were amplified by multiplex PCR from V-gene primers to a constant-region primer. TCRdb processed the multiplex PCR reads again with the CATT caller. The sample has more than 25,000 gamma-chain clones, more than 15% seen once. Their target antigens are unknown. The sample was Vdelta1+ gamma-delta thymocytes from the thymus. Documented subset: FACS-sorted CD3+ TCRalphabeta- TCRVdelta1+ TCRVdelta2- thymocytes. These receptors were collected from a boy under two years old who had congenital heart surgery.

V gene TRGV5 combines with J gene TRGJ1 or TRGJ2. Germline-derived CDR1 and CDR2 are VINAFY and YDVSNSKD. Trimming took 0 bases from V and 7 from J; bases not matched to a gene: 9. The CDR3 consists of 14 residues. The CDR3: CATWDRRDGYKKLF. The CDR3 nucleotides are TGTGCCACCTGGGACAGGCGCGATGGGTATAAGAAACTCTTT.

This clone has just a few counts. V is TRGV4 and J is TRGJ1 or TRGJ2. V shed 4 bases and J 6 bases; nucleotides not matched to a gene: 12. CDR3 length: 14 residues. Per the germline V gene, CDR1 is EGSTGY and CDR2 is YDSYTSSV. The CDR3 nucleotides read TGTGCCACCTGGGACAGGCCGAGGTCTTATAAGAAACTCTTT. Translating it yields CATWDRPRSYKKLF.